The 25 T cell receptor beta chains below were found in one sample sequenced in a study of blood T cell repertoires in COVID-19. Measured with immunoSEQ multiplex PCR; TCRdb has only the in-frame clones, and not every one. The sample lists around 41,000 clones, about 88% occurring once. The sequencing sample was made of peripheral blood. Source of these receptors: a human donor in a cohort sampled during active COVID-19.

This sequence joins TRBV4-2 and TRBJ2-3; 7 bases line up with TRBD2. Per germline, CDR1 LGHNA and CDR2 YNFKEQ. The CDR3 contains 15 residues. With 2 bases clipped from V and 1 base from J, the junction kept 3 bases outside the gene matches. The CDR3 coding sequence is TGTGCCAGCAGCCAAACTAGCGTGGGCACAGATACGCAGTATTTT. It yields the protein CASSQTSVGTDTQYF.

This clone was detected a few times. V is TRBV6-5 and J is TRBJ2-7, with 8 bases matching TRBD2. CDR1 and CDR2 from the germline V gene are MNHEY and SVGAGI. The trim removed 7 bases at V and 9 bases at J, leaving 14 bases unmatched. The CDR3 has 14 amino acids. The CDR3 nucleotides read TGTGCCAGCACATCCCATGAGCGGGAGAGTGCGCAGTACTTC. This sequence encodes CASTSHERESAQYF.

The chain couples TRBV27 to TRBJ1-3, with D unclear. The CDR3 has 15 amino acids. With 2 bases removed from V and 0 bases from J, the gap between germline ends came to 8 bases. CDR1 and CDR2 from the germline V gene are MNHEY and SMNVEV (reference sequence). In DNA form, the CDR3 reads TGTGCCAGCAGTTTAGAGACTTTCTCTGGAAACACCATATATTTT. Protein sequence: CASSLETFSGNTIYF.

V usage is TRBV19 and J usage is TRBJ2-7; TRBD2 is a possible D gene (5 bases). The ends were cut back, 7 bases at V and 3 bases at J, with 16 bases in the middle. CDR1 is LNHDA and CDR2 is SQIVND in the germline V gene (reference sequence). CDR3 length: 14 residues. CDR3 nucleotide sequence: TGTGCCAGTAAACCCACGGGGAGCTACTACGAGCAGTACTTC. It yields the protein CASKPTGSYYEQYF.

This rearrangement joins TRBV11-2 to TRBJ2-5; no clear D gene. Germline V gene data show CDR1 as SGHAT and CDR2 as FQNNGV. The V gene lost 1 base and the J gene lost 0 bases, with 6 bases spanning the gap. CDR3 length: 14 residues. The CDR3 loop reads CASSLGRNQETQYF. In DNA form, the CDR3 reads TGTGCCAGCAGCTTAGGTCGTAACCAAGAGACCCAGTACTTC.

V usage is TRBV5-1 and J usage is TRBJ2-3; 8 bases align to TRBD1. This CDR3 spans 21 amino acids. Germline trimming cut 1 base from V and 3 bases from J; bases unmatched to any gene: 22. In germline, CDR1 is SGHRS, CDR2 YFSETQ. The CDR3 region is CASSLFERLKIGDRITDTQYF. The CDR3 bases are TGCGCCAGCAGCTTGTTCGAAAGGTTGAAGATTGGGGACAGGATTACAGATACGCAGTATTTT. Full variable domain (outside the CDR3, taken from reference TRBV5-1 and TRBJ2-3): KAGVTQTPRYLIKTRGQQVTLSCSPISGHRSVSWYQQTPGQGLQFLFEYFSETQRNKGNFPGRFSGRQFSNSRSEMNVSTLELGDSALYLCASSLFERLKIGDRITDTQYFGPGTRLTVL.

The chain uses TRBV5-1 and TRBJ2-4, with D maybe TRBD2 (6 bases). The germline gives CDR1 SGHRS, CDR2 YFSETQ. The germline V and J ends were trimmed by 2 bases and 10 bases, with 19 bases remaining between them. CDR3 length equals 15 residues. Written as DNA, the CDR3 is TGCGCCAGCAGCTTTAAAGACGGGAGTGATCCAATTCAGTACTTC. Translating it yields CASSFKDGSDPIQYF. The full variable domain, completed using reference TRBV5-1 and TRBJ2-4, is KAGVTQTPRYLIKTRGQQVTLSCSPISGHRSVSWYQQTPGQGLQFLFEYFSETQRNKGNFPGRFSGRQFSNSRSEMNVSTLELGDSALYLCASSFKDGSDPIQYFGAGTRLSVL.

The chain links TRBV23-1 to TRBJ2-7; D possibly corresponds to TRBD2 (5 bases). TRBV23-1 is recorded as an ORF, its role being uncertain. The CDR3 covers 22 residues. The ends were cut back, 0 bases at V and 0 bases at J, with 30 bases in the middle. DNA for the CDR3: TGCGCCAGCAGTCAATCGGACTCCTCGACTTATGAACCTGTCCCCGACTCCTACGAGCAGTACTTC. It codes for CASSQSDSSTYEPVPDSYEQYF.

V is TRBV6-5 and J is TRBJ1-1, with D maybe TRBD1 (6 bases). The V end lost 0 bases, the J end lost 0 bases, and 11 bases lay between the germline ends. The CDR3 runs 16 residues. Germline CDR1 reads MNHEY; CDR2 reads SVGAGI. The chain's CDR3 is CASSYSHRVVNTEAFF. The CDR3 coding sequence is TGTGCCAGCAGTTACTCCCACAGGGTGGTGAACACTGAAGCTTTCTTT.

The chain is built from TRBV3-1 (or the pseudogene TRBV3-2) and TRBJ1-5, with D perhaps TRBD1 (6 bases). The V end was cut by 6 bases, the J end by 4 bases, with 16 bases between. This CDR3 region has 15 residues. Germline V CDR1 and CDR2: LGHDT, YNNKEL (reference sequence). The DNA for the CDR3 is TGTGCCAGCAGTTCATTGGGGGCTACGAATCAGCCCCAGCATTTT. This sequence encodes CASSSLGATNQPQHF.

J is TRBJ2-3 and V is TRBV3-1 (or the pseudogene TRBV3-2); possible D gene TRBD2, 6 bases. The germline V gene has CDR1 LGHDT and CDR2 YNNKEL (reference sequence). V gave up 0 bases and J gave up 4 bases, with 14 bases separating them. The CDR3 sequence is 16 residues long. The CDR3: CASSQDLGRASDTQYF. CDR3 sequence (DNA): TGTGCCAGCAGCCAAGACCTCGGGAGAGCGTCAGATACGCAGTATTTT.

The CDR3 DNA reads as TGTGCCAGCAGTATGGGGTCCCCGACTAGCGGGAGACCCCAAGAGACCCAGTACTTC. Translating gives CASSMGSPTSGRPQETQYF. The chain employs TRBV27 and TRBJ2-5, with 12 bases aligning to TRBD2. Per the germline V gene, CDR1 is MNHEY and CDR2 is SMNVEV (reference sequence). Trimming cost V 5 bases and J 1 base; bases outside gene matches: 14. This CDR3 is 19 amino acids long.

This rearrangement joins TRBV3-1 (or the pseudogene TRBV3-2) to TRBJ1-5, with D uncertain. The CDR3 is 13 amino acids. Germline values: CDR1 LGHDT, CDR2 YNNKEL (reference sequence). Trimming took 4 bases from V and 9 from J, leaving 13 bases between them. The CDR3 DNA reads TGTGCCAGCAGCCGAGGCGGGCTGAGGCCCCAGCATTTT. Translation: CASSRGGLRPQHF.

This chain links TRBV6-1 with TRBJ2-5, with TRBD2 identical over 7 bases. Germline V gives CDR1 MNHNS, CDR2 SASEGT. The CDR3 has 16 amino acids. V lost 1 base, J lost 5 bases, and 10 bases stayed unmatched. The CDR3 protein is CASSEGVSGGSETQYF. CDR3 bases: TGTGCCAGCAGTGAAGGGGTTTCGGGGGGATCGGAGACCCAGTACTTC.

The chain has TRBV10-3 and TRBJ1-1; TRBD1 matches at 9 bases. Germline loops: CDR1 ENHRY, CDR2 SYGVKD. This CDR3 spans 15 amino acids. With 4 bases clipped from V and 0 bases from J, the junction kept 3 bases outside the gene matches. The CDR3 loop reads CAISAQGALNTEAFF. The CDR3 bases are TGTGCCATCAGTGCACAGGGGGCACTGAACACTGAAGCTTTCTTT.

The chain employs TRBV7-2 and TRBJ1-6; D is undetermined. The CDR3 sequence is 13 residues long. The germline V gene encodes CDR1 SGHTA and CDR2 FQGNSA. Trimming took 3 bases from V and 6 from J, leaving 6 bases between them. The CDR3 DNA reads TGTGCCAGCAGCTTGTGGAGTAATTCACCCCTCCACTTT. It encodes CASSLWSNSPLHF.

The genes are TRBV5-5 and TRBJ2-7, with TRBD1 as a possible D gene (5 bases). V lost 4 bases and J 2 bases, leaving 16 bases between the germline ends. Germline CDR1 reads SGHKS; CDR2 reads YYEKEE (reference sequence). The CDR3 extends over 15 amino acids. Here the CDR3 DNA reads TGTGCCAGCAGCCTGAGTCCAGGGTCCACCTACGAGCAGTACTTC. Translating gives CASSLSPGSTYEQYF.

This clone was seen only once. This chain connects TRBV7-3 to TRBJ2-7, with D uncertain. The CDR3 spans 13 residues. V was shortened by 5 bases and J by 4 bases, with 12 bases between the two germline ends. Germline CDR1 SGHTA, CDR2 FQGTGA. The CDR3 loop reads CASSTYPGYEQYF. The CDR3 DNA is TGTGCCAGCAGCACCTACCCAGGATACGAGCAGTACTTC.

V gene TRBV10-3 combines with J gene TRBJ2-1, with 9 positions matching TRBD2. Losses at the gene ends were 5 bases for V and 9 bases for J; bases not matched to a gene: 8. Germline CDR1 and CDR2: ENHRY and SYGVKD. This CDR3 region has 14 residues. This chain's CDR3 is CAISRAGGRGEQFF. The CDR3 DNA is TGTGCCATCAGTCGAGCGGGAGGCAGGGGTGAGCAGTTCTTC.

J is TRBJ1-2 and V is TRBV6-1; the match to TRBD1 covers 7 bases. The CDR3 consists of 16 residues. With V trimmed by 0 bases and J by 2 bases, 6 bases remained unmatched. Germline loops: CDR1 MNHNS, CDR2 SASEGT. CDR3 nucleotides: TGTGCCAGCAGTGAAGCCGCGGACAGGTGGAACTATGGCTACACCTTC. This sequence encodes CASSEAADRWNYGYTF.

This chain connects TRBV28 to TRBJ1-2, with TRBD1 matching 8 bases. CDR1 is MDHEN, CDR2 SYDVKM, per germline. There are 13 residues in the CDR3. Trimming at V came to 6 bases and at J to 6 bases, leaving 6 bases not matched to a gene. CDR3 bases: TGTGCCAGCAGACCCAGGGGGCCTCATGGCTACACCTTC. Protein sequence: CASRPRGPHGYTF.

DNA of the CDR3: TGTGCCAGCAGTGTCGGAGGGGGCTCGGAACAGCCCCAGCATTTT. It encodes CASSVGGGSEQPQHF. The chain recombines TRBV28 with TRBJ1-5, with TRBD1 matching 7 bases. Germline V CDR1 and CDR2: MDHEN, SYDVKM. This CDR3 region has 15 residues. V dropped 5 bases and J dropped 7; count of bases not matched to a gene: 11.

The J gene is TRBJ2-1, the V gene TRBV5-6; 9 bases align to TRBD2. Germline V gene data show CDR1 as SGHDT and CDR2 as YYEEEE. With 0 bases clipped from V and 1 base from J, the junction kept 8 bases outside the gene matches. The CDR3 is 18 amino acids. The CDR3 loop reads CASSLVAGVTQSYNEQFF. CDR3 bases: TGTGCCAGCAGCTTGGTAGCGGGAGTTACACAATCCTACAATGAGCAGTTCTTC. Full variable domain (outside the CDR3, taken from reference TRBV5-6 and TRBJ2-1): DAGVTQSPTHLIKTRGQQVTLRCSPKSGHDTVSWYQQALGQGPQFIFQYYEEEERQRGNFPDRFSGHQFPNYSSELNVNALLLGDSALYLCASSLVAGVTQSYNEQFFGPGTRLTVL.

J is TRBJ2-3 and V is TRBV6-1; TRBD2 aligns across 13 bases. This CDR3 is built from 19 residues. In germline, CDR1 is MNHNS, CDR2 SASEGT. V trimming: 2 bases; J trimming: 2 bases; junction bases outside the gene matches: 10. DNA of the CDR3: TGTGCCAGCAGTGAAAGACTAGCGGGAGGTGGGCCCCCCACAGATACGCAGTATTTT. Protein sequence: CASSERLAGGGPPTDTQYF.

The chain links TRBV21-1 to TRBJ2-3; the tabulated D call, TRBD2, remains unverified against the DNA. TRBV21-1 is assigned pseudogene status. This CDR3 is 16 amino acids long. The CDR3 DNA is TGTGCCAGCAGCAAAGCGCGAGCGGCTAGCACAGATACGCAGTATTTT. Amino acid sequence: CASSKARAASTDTQYF.